A selection of T cell receptor beta chains follows, all from one sample in a study of cytomegalovirus exposure and HLA in healthy donors. Method: immunoSEQ multiplex PCR; TCRdb's copy keeps in-frame clones and lacks some. This table holds 95,000 to 150,000 clones. Sequencing was done on a sample of PBMCs. These TCRs come from a man aged 18 to 29 in good health and CMV-seronegative. The CDR3 runs from the conserved cysteine through the conserved F or W. The order of the fields is J gene, D gene, V gene, CDR3 protein, CDR3 DNA. A D gene is named only where the DNA matches it firmly.

>TRBJ2-1|TRBD2|TRBV25-1
CASSDGLVGEQFF
TGTGCCAGCAGTGACGGACTAGTGGGTGAGCAGTTCTTC
>TRBJ1-2|TRBD1|TRBV25-1
CASSLGTGVYQGYTF
TGTGCCAGCAGCCTCGGGACAGGGGTCTACCAGGGCTACACCTTC
>TRBJ1-1|TRBD1|TRBV13
CASSPRTGVNTEAFF
TGTGCCAGCAGCCCAAGGACAGGGGTGAACACTGAAGCTTTCTTT
>TRBJ2-7|NA|TRBV5-6
CASSPDSIYEQYF
TGTGCCAGCAGCCCGGACTCGATCTACGAGCAGTACTTC
>TRBJ2-1|TRBD1|TRBV9
CASSGQGLSYNEQFF
TGTGCCAGCAGCGGACAGGGCCTCTCCTACAATGAGCAGTTCTTC
>TRBJ2-6|NA|TRBV9
CASSVVGGANVLTF
TGTGCCAGCAGCGTAGTGGGCGGGGCCAACGTCCTGACTTTC
>TRBJ2-1|NA|TRBV18
CASSPPGNEQFF
TGTGCCAGCTCACCCCCAGGGAATGAGCAGTTCTTC
>TRBJ1-1|NA|TRBV18
CASSPAGGTEAFF
TGTGCCAGCTCCCCCGCCGGGGGGACTGAAGCTTTCTTT
>TRBJ2-7|TRBD2|TRBV7-9
CASSPPGLAGAHYEQYF
TGTGCCAGCAGCCCCCCGGGACTAGCGGGAGCCCACTACGAGCAGTACTTC
>TRBJ2-3|NA|TRBV13
CASSLRQGADTQYF
TGTGCCAGCAGCTTAAGGCAGGGCGCAGATACGCAGTATTTT
>TRBJ2-7|NA|TRBV5-1
CASSFIGGSYEQYF
TGCGCCAGCAGCTTCATTGGCGGGTCCTACGAGCAGTACTTC
>TRBJ2-3|TRBD2|TRBV9
CASSVVGTSMTDTQYF
TGTGCCAGCAGCGTAGTGGGGACTAGTATGACAGATACGCAGTATTTT
>TRBJ1-2|NA|TRBV21-1
CASSEGYGYTF
TGTGCCAGCAGCGAGGGATATGGCTACACCTTC
>TRBJ1-2|NA|TRBV6-1
CASSEGIGAYGYTF
TGTGCCAGCAGTGAAGGGATAGGGGCCTATGGCTACACCTTC
>TRBJ2-3|TRBD1|TRBV5-1
CASSLGTGVSDTQYF
TGCGCCAGCAGCTTGGGGACAGGGGTTTCGGATACGCAGTATTTT
>TRBJ1-1|NA|TRBV2
CASSFRLGRGYGIDTEAFF
TGTGCCAGCAGTTTCAGGTTGGGGAGGGGATATGGGATAGACACTGAAGCTTTCTTT
>TRBJ2-6|TRBD2|TRBV10-2
CASISGGSSGANVLTF
TGCGCCAGCATTTCGGGGGGGAGCTCTGGGGCCAACGTCCTGACTTTC
>TRBJ1-4|NA|TRBV7-9
CASSPITGVSFF
TGTGCCAGCAGCCCGATTACGGGGGTTTCATTCTTT
>TRBJ2-5|TRBD1|TRBV18
CASSHSGTVDQETQYF
TGTGCCAGCTCCCATTCCGGGACAGTAGACCAAGAGACCCAGTACTTC
>TRBJ1-1|NA|TRBV5-1
CASSLGQGLIAFF
TGCGCCAGCAGCTTGGGGCAGGGCCTCATAGCTTTCTTT
>TRBJ2-2|NA|TRBV30
CAWRTLTGELFF
TGTGCCTGGAGGACTCTCACCGGGGAGCTGTTTTTT
>TRBJ1-2|NA|TRBV2
CASSEARRVGFSGYTF
TGTGCCAGCAGTGAAGCGCGTCGGGTAGGTTTTTCTGGCTACACCTTC
>TRBJ2-2|NA|TRBV7-2
CASSRTEANTGELFF
TGTGCCAGCAGCAGGACAGAGGCGAACACCGGGGAGCTGTTTTTT
>TRBJ1-3|NA|TRBV19
CASSTRLRPREIGNTIYF
TGTGCCAGTAGTACCCGCCTACGCCCCAGGGAAATTGGAAACACCATATATTTT
>TRBJ2-7|TRBD2|TRBV18
CASSLGLARTYEQYF
TGTGCCAGCTCACTTGGACTAGCGAGAACCTACGAGCAGTACTTC
>TRBJ2-2|TRBD2|TRBV7-9
CASSSLPGLGGRRTGELFF
TGTGCCAGCAGCTCACTGCCGGGACTAGGAGGAAGAAGGACCGGGGAGCTGTTTTTT
>TRBJ2-1|NA|TRBV4-1
CASSQERATQSYNEQFF
TGCGCCAGCAGCCAAGAAAGAGCGACCCAATCCTACAATGAGCAGTTCTTC
>TRBJ2-7|NA|TRBV25-1
CASSQGISSYEQYF
TGTGCCAGCAGTCAGGGTATAAGCTCCTACGAGCAGTACTTC
>TRBJ2-7|NA|TRBV25-1
CASSDMASYEQYF
TGTGCCAGCAGTGATATGGCTTCCTACGAGCAGTACTTC
>TRBJ2-2|NA|TRBV5-4
CASRTDTNTGELFF
TGTGCCAGCCGGACAGACACGAACACCGGGGAGCTGTTTTTT
>TRBJ2-7|TRBD1|TRBV4-1
CASSQPGTGGSEQYF
TGCGCCAGCAGCCAGCCCGGGACAGGAGGCAGCGAGCAGTACTTC